This T cell receptor beta chain was retrieved from a study of blood T cell repertoires in COVID-19. Study-level information: Some COVID-19 samples were acute and others convalescent; all came from the United States, Italy and Spain.

The germline V and J ends were trimmed by 2 bases and 1 base, with 11 bases remaining between them. CDR1 is MNHEY, CDR2 SVGAGI, per germline. CDR3 length: 15 residues. The repertoire was sequenced with immunoSEQ multiplex PCR; TCRdb's copy has only in-frame clones and lacks some. The data hold fewer than 140,000 clones, with 60% to 85% observed a single time. Sequenced material: peripheral blood. This sequence was found in a man aged 80 or over with COVID-19, enrolled during active disease. The chain has TRBV6-5 and TRBJ1-1; no firm D call. The CDR3 loop reads CASSYIQAANTEAFF. Written as DNA, the CDR3 is TGTGCCAGCAGTTACATTCAGGCCGCGAACACTGAAGCTTTCTTT.